A selection of T cell receptor beta chains follows, all from one sample in a study of T cell responses to AZD1222 COVID-19 vaccine. Libraries were prepared by immunoSEQ multiplex PCR; TCRdb keeps only in-frame clonotypes and omits some of them. The repertoire holds fewer than 150,000 clones, with 93% as singletons. The sample was peripheral blood, taken on day 0 of AZD1222 vaccination. The receptors were sampled from an adult in good health. Both conserved end residues are part of each CDR3. The order of the fields is V gene, J gene, D gene, clone size, CDR3 DNA, CDR3 protein. D genes are given only for firm matches. Clone size is stated in some rows and not others, as once, few, many or a class when expanded.

>TRBV15|TRBJ1-3|-|-
TGTGCCACCAGCAGAGATGGGGGTTGGAACTCTGGAAACACCATATATTTT
CATSRDGGWNSGNTIYF
>TRBV21-1|TRBJ2-7|-|-
TGTGCCAGCAGCAAACCGGGACAGACGAGCTCCTACGAGCAGTACTTC
CASSKPGQTSSYEQYF
>TRBV7-7|TRBJ2-3|TRBD2|-
TGTGCTAGCAGCTTGCGCGGGGGGGGTACAGATACGCAGTATTTT
CASSLRGGGTDTQYF
>TRBV2|TRBJ1-1|TRBD1|-
TGTGCCAGCAGTGAAGGTGGAACAGGGGGCGATGCTTTCTTT
CASSEGGTGGDAFF
>TRBV10-3|TRBJ2-3|-|-
TGTGCCATCAGTGAGTCGACGGGGGTAGGCACAGATACGCAGTATTTT
CAISESTGVGTDTQYF
>TRBV7-9|TRBJ2-2|-|-
TGTGCCAGCAGCTTAGGGGGTAACACCGGGGAGCTGTTTTTT
CASSLGGNTGELFF
>TRBV2|TRBJ2-2|-|-
TGTGCCAGCATTCACGGGGACTACACCGGGGAGCTGTTTTTT
CASIHGDYTGELFF
>TRBV6-6|TRBJ2-3|-|once
TGTGCCAGCAGTTCGGCGGGGGCCCCAGATACGCAGTATTTT
CASSSAGAPDTQYF
>TRBV6-2/TRBV6-3|TRBJ2-7|-|-
TGTGCCAGCAGACCTGCTGAATACGAGCAGTACTTC
CASRPAEYEQYF
>TRBV19|TRBJ2-2|-|-
TGTGCCAGTAGTATGGGACTGGCAGACTCCGCGAACACCGGGGAGCTGTTTTTT
CASSMGLADSANTGELFF
>TRBV5-6|TRBJ2-7|-|-
TGTGCCAGCAGCTTGGGCAGGCCTAGCTCCTACGAGCAGTACTTC
CASSLGRPSSYEQYF
>TRBV11-2|TRBJ2-1|-|-
TGTGCCAGCAGCTTAGTCGGTAATGAGCAGTTCTTC
CASSLVGNEQFF
>TRBV5-1|TRBJ2-7|TRBD1|-
TGCGCCAGCCGCCTAGAGACAGGGGGCTCCTACGAGCAGTACTTC
CASRLETGGSYEQYF
>TRBV7-2|TRBJ1-6|TRBD1|-
TGTGCCAGCAGCACGGGGGACAGCCATAATTCACCCCTCCACTTT
CASSTGDSHNSPLHF
>TRBV7-2|TRBJ2-2|TRBD2|once
TGTGCCAGCAGCTTAGCCCTTCTAGCGGGAGTGTACACCGGGGAGCTGTTTTTT
CASSLALLAGVYTGELFF
>TRBV27|TRBJ1-2|-|-
TGTGCCAGCAGCCAGACAGTAGACTATGGCTACACCTTC
CASSQTVDYGYTF